This passage covers 3 T cell receptor beta chains from one sample sequenced in a study of CD8 T cells in acute hepatitis C reinfection. Measured with immunoSEQ multiplex PCR; TCRdb has only the in-frame clones, and not every one. Of approximately 40,000 clones listed, approximately 83% are singletons. Time point meaning: naive CD8 control sorted from an acute-time-point sample. Sequenced input: naive CD8+ T cells from PBMCs. These receptors all stem from a young woman who spontaneously cleared hepatitis C infection.

This clone was seen a few times. The rearrangement links TRBV10-3 to TRBJ1-1; D is unresolved. Germline-derived CDR1 and CDR2 are ENHRY and SYGVKD. The CDR3 loop spans 12 amino acids. V shed 4 bases and J shed 4 bases, with 7 bases lying between them. The CDR3 protein is CAISGGGTEAFF. The CDR3, as DNA: TGTGCCATCAGTGGGGGAGGCACTGAAGCTTTCTTT.

As DNA, the CDR3 is TGTGCCAGCAGTTTCTCCCAGCTATCCGGGGAGCTGTTTTTT. It yields the protein CASSFSQLSGELFF. The chain combines TRBV7-6 with TRBJ2-2; D not certain. The CDR3 is 14 residues long. Germline V gives CDR1 SGHVS, CDR2 FNYEAQ. Between the trimmed V and J ends, which lost 6 bases and 6 bases, there was a span of 14 bases.

The V gene is TRBV6-1, the J gene TRBJ2-2; a possible D gene is TRBD1 (6 bases). V dropped 6 bases and J dropped 7 bases, with 15 bases sitting between them. The CDR3 is 14 residues long. Per germline, CDR1 MNHNS and CDR2 SASEGT. The CDR3 reads CASSLQGPDGELFF. The CDR3 nucleotides read TGTGCCAGCAGCTTACAGGGTCCGGACGGGGAGCTGTTTTTT.